This T cell receptor (beta chain) was documented in a study of shared clonotypes between healthy human individuals. For the study at large: CD8 memory received one plate per donor, CD8 naive two, CD4 memory three and CD4 naive three.

Deep-level settings were used for running the assay. The DNA input per sorted-subset replicate PCR was around 200 ng, corresponding to some 33,000 T cell genomes. Repertoires were generated with immunoSEQ multiplex PCR, while TCRdb's copy carries only in-frame clones and drops some. The table records millions of clones, around 95% of them present only once. Every donor, a Caucasian adult, lived in Nashville, Tennessee. The V gene lost 0 bases and the J gene lost 0 bases, with 12 bases spanning the gap. Germline V gives CDR1 LGHNA, CDR2 YNFKEQ. This CDR3 contains 16 residues. Material for sequencing was naive CD4+ T cells sorted from blood. Subset indicated: CD45RA+ positively selected. The receptor's source is a man between 18 and 35 years old in good health. This chain uses TRBV4-2 with TRBJ2-7, with D perhaps matching TRBD2 (6 bases). The CDR3 region is CASSQDRAGHSYEQYF. The CDR3, as DNA: TGTGCCAGCAGCCAAGATCGAGCGGGCCACTCCTACGAGCAGTACTTC.